This T cell receptor (beta chain) was found in a study of blood T cell repertoires in COVID-19. TCRdb keeps only in-frame clones here, not all; method: immunoSEQ multiplex PCR. This sample has more than 95,000 clones, with around 87% found just once. This clone was detected a few times. The V gene end was trimmed by 7 bases and the J gene end by 5 bases; junction bases not matched to a gene: 7. The CDR3 is 13 amino acids. The source of this sequence is a man aged 45 to 65 with acute or convalescent COVID-19. Sequences were obtained from peripheral blood. The rearrangement joins TRBV12-3 or TRBV12-4 to TRBJ1-2; TRBD1 matches at 7 bases. The CDR3 nucleotides read TGTGCCAGCAAATGGACAGGAGGGTATGGCTACACCTTC. The encoded protein is CASKWTGGYGYTF.